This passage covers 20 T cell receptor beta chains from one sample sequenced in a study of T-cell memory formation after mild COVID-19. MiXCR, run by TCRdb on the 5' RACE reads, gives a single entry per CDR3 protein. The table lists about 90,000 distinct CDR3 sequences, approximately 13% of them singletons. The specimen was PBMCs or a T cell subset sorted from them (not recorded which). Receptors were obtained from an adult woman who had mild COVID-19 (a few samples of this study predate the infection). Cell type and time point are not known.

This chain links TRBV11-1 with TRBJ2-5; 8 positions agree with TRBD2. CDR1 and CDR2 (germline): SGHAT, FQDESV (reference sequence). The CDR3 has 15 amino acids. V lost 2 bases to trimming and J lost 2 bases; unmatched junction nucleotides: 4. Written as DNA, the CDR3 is TGTGCCAGCAGCTTACCCCGACTAGCGCAAGAGACCCAGTACTTC. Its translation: CASSLPRLAQETQYF.

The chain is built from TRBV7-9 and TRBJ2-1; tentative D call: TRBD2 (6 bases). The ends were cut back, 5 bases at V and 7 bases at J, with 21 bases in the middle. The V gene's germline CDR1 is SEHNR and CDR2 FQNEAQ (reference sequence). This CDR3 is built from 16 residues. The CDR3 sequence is CASSPLVGGRRNEQFF. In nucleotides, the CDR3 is TGTGCCAGCAGCCCCTTGGTCGGGGGTAGGAGGAATGAGCAGTTCTTC.

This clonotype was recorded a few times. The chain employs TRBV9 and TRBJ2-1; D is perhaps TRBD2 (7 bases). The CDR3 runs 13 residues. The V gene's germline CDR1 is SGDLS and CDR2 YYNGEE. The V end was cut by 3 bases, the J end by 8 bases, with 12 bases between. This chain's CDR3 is CASSEWGGHEQFF. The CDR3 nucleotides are TGTGCCAGCAGCGAGTGGGGGGGCCATGAGCAGTTCTTC.

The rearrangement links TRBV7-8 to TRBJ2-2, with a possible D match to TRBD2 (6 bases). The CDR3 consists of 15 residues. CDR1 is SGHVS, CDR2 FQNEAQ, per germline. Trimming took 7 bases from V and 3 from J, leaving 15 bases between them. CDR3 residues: CASTAPGEYTGELFF. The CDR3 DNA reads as TGTGCCAGCACCGCCCCGGGAGAGTACACCGGGGAGCTGTTTTTT. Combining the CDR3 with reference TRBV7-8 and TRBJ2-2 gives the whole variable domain GAGVSQSPRYKVAKRGQDVALRCDPISGHVSLFWYQQALGQGPEFLTYFQNEAQLDKSGLPSDRFFAERPEGSVSTLKIQRTQQEDSAVYLCASTAPGEYTGELFFGEGSRLTVL.

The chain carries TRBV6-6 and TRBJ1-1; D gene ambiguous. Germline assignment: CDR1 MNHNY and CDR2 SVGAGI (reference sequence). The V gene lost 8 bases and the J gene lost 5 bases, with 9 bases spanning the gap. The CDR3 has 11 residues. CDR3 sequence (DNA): TGTGCCAGCTGGAGTTATACTGAAGCTTTCTTT. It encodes CASWSYTEAFF.

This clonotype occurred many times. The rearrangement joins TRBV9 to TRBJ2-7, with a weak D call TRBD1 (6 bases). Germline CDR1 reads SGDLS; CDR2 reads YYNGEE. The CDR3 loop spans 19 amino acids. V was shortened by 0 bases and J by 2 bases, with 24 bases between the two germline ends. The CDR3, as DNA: TGTGCCAGCAGCGTAGATGCCCCTCTCGAAGGGGGTTATACCTACGAGCAGTACTTC. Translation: CASSVDAPLEGGYTYEQYF.

The CDR3 protein is CASSARLAGVINEQFF. The CDR3 DNA reads TGTGCCAGCAGTGCCCGACTAGCGGGGGTGATCAATGAGCAGTTCTTC. V is TRBV2 and J is TRBJ2-1; TRBD2 agrees at 12 bases. There are 16 residues in the CDR3. CDR1 and CDR2 from the germline V gene are SNHLY and FYNNEI. The V gene end was trimmed by 4 bases and the J gene end by 6 bases; junction bases not matched to a gene: 7.

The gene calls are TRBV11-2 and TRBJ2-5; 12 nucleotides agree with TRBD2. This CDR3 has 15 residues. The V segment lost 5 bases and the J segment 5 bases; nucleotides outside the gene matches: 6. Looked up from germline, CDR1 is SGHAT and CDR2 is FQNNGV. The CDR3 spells CASSTGLAGRETQYF. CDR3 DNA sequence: TGTGCCAGCAGCACAGGACTAGCGGGGCGGGAGACCCAGTACTTC.

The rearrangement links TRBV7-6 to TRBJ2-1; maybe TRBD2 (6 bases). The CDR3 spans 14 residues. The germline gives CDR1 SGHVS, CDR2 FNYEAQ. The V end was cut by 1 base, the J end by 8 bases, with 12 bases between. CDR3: CASSLGAGSDEQFF. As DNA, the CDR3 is TGTGCCAGCAGCTTAGGGGCCGGGAGCGATGAGCAGTTCTTC.

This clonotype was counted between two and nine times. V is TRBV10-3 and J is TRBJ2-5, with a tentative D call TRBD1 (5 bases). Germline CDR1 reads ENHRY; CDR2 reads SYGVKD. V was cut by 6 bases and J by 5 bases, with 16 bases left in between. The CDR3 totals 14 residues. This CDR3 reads CAISARQSQETQYF. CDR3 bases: TGTGCCATCAGCGCTAGACAGTCCCAGGAGACCCAGTACTTC.

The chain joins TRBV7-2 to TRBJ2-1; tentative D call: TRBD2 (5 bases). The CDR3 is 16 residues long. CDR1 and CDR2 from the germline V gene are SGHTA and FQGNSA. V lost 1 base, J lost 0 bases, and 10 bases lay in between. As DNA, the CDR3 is TGTGCCAGCAGCTTAGTCATAGCGAGCTCCTACAATGAGCAGTTCTTC. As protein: CASSLVIASSYNEQFF. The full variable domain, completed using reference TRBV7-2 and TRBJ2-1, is GAGVSQSPSNKVTEKGKDVELRCDPISGHTALYWYRQSLGQGLEFLIYFQGNSAPDKSGLPSDRFSAERTGGSVSTLTIQRTQQEDSAVYLCASSLVIASSYNEQFFGPGTRLTVL.

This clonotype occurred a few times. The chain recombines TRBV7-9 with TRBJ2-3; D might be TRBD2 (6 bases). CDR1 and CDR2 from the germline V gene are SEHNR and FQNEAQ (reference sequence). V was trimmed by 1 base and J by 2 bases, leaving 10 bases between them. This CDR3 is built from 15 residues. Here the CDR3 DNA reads TGTGCCAGCAGCTTAGTTACGGGAGCCACAGATACGCAGTATTTT. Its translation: CASSLVTGATDTQYF.

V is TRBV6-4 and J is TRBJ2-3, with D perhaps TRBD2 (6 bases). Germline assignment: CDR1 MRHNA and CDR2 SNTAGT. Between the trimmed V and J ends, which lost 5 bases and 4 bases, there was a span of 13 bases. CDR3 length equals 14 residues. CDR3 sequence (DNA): TGTGCCAGCAGTCAAAGTAGCGGCCCAGATACGCAGTATTTT. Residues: CASSQSSGPDTQYF.

CDR3 protein: CASSLATSGGLEQFF. CDR3 DNA: TGTGCCAGCAGCTTAGCTACTTCAGGGGGCCTAGAGCAGTTCTTC. The V call is TRBV7-6, the J call TRBJ2-1; 8 positions match TRBD1. Unmatched junction bases numbered 8, after V lost 0 bases and J lost 10 bases. Germline V lookup: CDR1 SGHVS, CDR2 FNYEAQ. The CDR3 loop spans 15 amino acids.

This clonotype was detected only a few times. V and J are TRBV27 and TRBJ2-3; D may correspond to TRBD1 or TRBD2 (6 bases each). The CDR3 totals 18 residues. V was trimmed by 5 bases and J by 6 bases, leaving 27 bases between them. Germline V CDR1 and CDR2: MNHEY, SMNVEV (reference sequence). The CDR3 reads CASSVQGLGGEPTDTQYF. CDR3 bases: TGTGCCAGCAGTGTACAGGGATTGGGCGGGGAGCCCACGGATACGCAGTATTTT.

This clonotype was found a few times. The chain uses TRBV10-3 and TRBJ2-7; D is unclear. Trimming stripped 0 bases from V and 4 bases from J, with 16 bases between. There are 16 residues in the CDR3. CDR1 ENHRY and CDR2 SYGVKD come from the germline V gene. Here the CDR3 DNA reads TGTGCCATCAGTGAGTCAGGCTACCCCATCCCGTACGAGCAGTACTTC. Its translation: CAISESGYPIPYEQYF.

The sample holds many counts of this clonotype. As DNA, the CDR3 is TGCAGTGCTAGAGATCTCGGGGGGTGGGACAATGAGCAGTTCTTC. The encoded protein is CSARDLGGWDNEQFF. The J gene is TRBJ2-1, the V gene TRBV20-1; TRBD2 matches 7 bases. This CDR3 spans 15 amino acids. From germline, CDR1 is DFQATT and CDR2 SNEGSKA (reference sequence). V dropped 0 bases and J dropped 5; count of bases not matched to a gene: 7.

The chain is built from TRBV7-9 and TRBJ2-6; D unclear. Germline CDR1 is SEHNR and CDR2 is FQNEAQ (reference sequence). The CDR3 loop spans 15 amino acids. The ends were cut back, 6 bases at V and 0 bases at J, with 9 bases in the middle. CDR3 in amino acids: CASRIQVSGANVLTF. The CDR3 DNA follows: TGTGCCAGCAGGATACAAGTCTCTGGGGCCAACGTCCTGACTTTC.

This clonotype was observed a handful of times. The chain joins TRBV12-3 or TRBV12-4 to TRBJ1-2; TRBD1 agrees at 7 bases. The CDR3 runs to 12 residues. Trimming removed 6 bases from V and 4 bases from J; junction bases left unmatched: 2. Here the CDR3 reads CASRTGIYGYTF. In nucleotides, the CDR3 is TGTGCCAGCAGGACAGGGATCTATGGCTACACCTTC.

The CDR3 DNA reads TGTGCCAGCAGTATCCAGAGGAACTACGAGCAGTACTTC. Protein: CASSIQRNYEQYF. The chain uses TRBV28 and TRBJ2-7; unclear D gene. V lost 5 bases and J 3 bases, leaving 11 bases between the germline ends. Germline loops: CDR1 MDHEN, CDR2 SYDVKM. The CDR3 length is 13 residues. Together with reference TRBV28 and TRBJ2-7, the CDR3 gives the full variable domain: DVKVTQSSRYLVKRTGEKVFLECVQDMDHENMFWYRQDPGLGLRLIYFSYDVKMKEKGDIPEGYSVSREKKERFSLILESASTNQTSMYLCASSIQRNYEQYFGPGTRLTVT.